These 12 T cell receptor beta chains were sequenced from one sample in a study of neurological immune-mediated disorders. TCRdb reprocessed the 5' RACE reads via MiXCR and lists one record per CDR3 protein. The table shows approximately 60,000 distinct CDR3 sequences, with less than 5% occurring only once. The sequencing sample was made of PBMCs. The origin of the receptors is a man aged 45-65 years with multiple sclerosis.

This clonotype was detected ten times or more. V is TRBV21-1 and J is TRBJ1-6; TRBD1, the table's D call, lacks a check against the DNA. TRBV21-1 is given as a pseudogene. The CDR3 sequence is 20 residues long. The CDR3 loop reads CASSPHRGRGALTYNSPLHF. DNA of the CDR3: TGTGCCAGCAGCCCCCATCGGGGCAGGGGCGCGCTCACCTATAATTCACCCCTCCACTTT.

Concerning this clonotype: This may arise from a read error, as a much more abundant clone is one base away. The chain has TRBV5-1 and TRBJ2-2; D unclear. CDR1 and CDR2 from the germline V gene are SGHRS and YFSETQ. Trimming cost V 3 bases and J 4 bases, with 16 bases left between them. CDR3 size: 16 residues. The CDR3 region is CASSSGVARGTGELFF. The DNA of the CDR3 is TGCGCCAGCAGCTCTGGAGTGGCTAGAGGCACCGGGGAGCTGTTTTTT.

As to this clonotype: A much larger clone sits a single nucleotide away, making a read error possible. This chain joins TRBV5-6 and TRBJ2-7; D gene ambiguous. The length of the CDR3 is 14 residues. With 0 bases removed from V and 2 bases from J, the gap between germline ends came to 9 bases. The V gene's germline CDR1 is SGHDT and CDR2 YYEEEE. This CDR3 is CASSLVGNPYEQYF. The CDR3 DNA is TGTGCCAGCAGCTTGGTGGGAAACCCCTACGAGCAGTACTTC.

There are many counts of this clonotype. The CDR3 DNA is TGCGCCAGCAGCTTTGGTGACAGAATGAACACTGAAGCTTTCTTT. Residues: CASSFGDRMNTEAFF. This chain connects TRBV5-1 to TRBJ1-1, with D possibly being TRBD1 (5 bases). The V gene lost 2 bases and the J gene lost 0 bases, with 11 bases spanning the gap. This CDR3 has 15 residues. Germline V lookup: CDR1 SGHRS, CDR2 YFSETQ.

In this sample, this clonotype turned up many times. The rearrangement links TRBV12-3 or TRBV12-4 to TRBJ2-7, with TRBD1 matching 8 bases. V trimming: 3 bases; J trimming: 0 bases; junction bases outside the gene matches: 4. This CDR3 contains 15 residues. CDR3 loop: CASSFGGTGSYEQYF. The CDR3, as DNA: TGTGCCAGCAGTTTTGGAGGGACAGGCTCCTACGAGCAGTACTTC.

In its sample, this clonotype was seen many times. V is TRBV5-1 and J is TRBJ1-6, with a weak D call TRBD1 (6 bases). The CDR3 totals 13 residues. Germline V gene sequence: CDR1 SGHRS, CDR2 YFSETQ. V shed 7 bases and J shed 5 bases, with 10 bases lying between them. The chain's CDR3 is CASRGGDNSPLHF. In DNA, the CDR3 is TGCGCCAGCCGAGGGGGGGATAATTCACCCCTCCACTTT.

This clonotype came up many times. The chain uses TRBV6-1 and TRBJ2-3, with TRBD1 identical over 10 bases. This CDR3 is built from 16 residues. The J segment lost 4 bases and the V segment lost 2 bases, leaving 6 bases of the junction unmatched. The V gene's germline CDR1 is MNHNS and CDR2 SASEGT. Written as DNA, the CDR3 is TGTGCCAGCAGTGAAAGTGGGACAGGGGCTTCAGATACGCAGTATTTT. This gives the protein CASSESGTGASDTQYF.

This clonotype was observed many times. The chain joins TRBV20-1 to TRBJ2-5; D possibly corresponds to TRBD2 (5 bases). V dropped 3 bases and J dropped 4 bases, with 12 bases sitting between them. The germline V gene encodes CDR1 DFQATT and CDR2 SNEGSKA (reference sequence). CDR3 length equals 13 residues. The DNA of the CDR3 is TGCAGTGCTAGGGGAGAGGGAGCAGAGACCCAGTACTTC. This sequence encodes CSARGEGAETQYF.

This clonotype was picked up many times. The V and J genes are TRBV7-9 and TRBJ2-7; 10 positions match TRBD1. CDR3 length: 14 residues. The V gene end was trimmed by 5 bases and the J gene end by 11 bases; junction bases not matched to a gene: 12. CDR1 and CDR2 from the germline V gene are SEHNR and FQNEAQ (reference sequence). The CDR3 DNA reads as TGTGCCAGCAGCCGCGGACAGGGGGACGATCTTAAGTACTTC. Translated, it gives CASSRGQGDDLKYF.

This rearrangement joins TRBV7-2 to TRBJ1-2, with 8 bases that match TRBD1. In germline, CDR1 is SGHTA, CDR2 FQGNSA. V lost 0 bases to trimming and J lost 7 bases; unmatched junction nucleotides: 13. This CDR3 contains 17 residues. The CDR3 loop reads CASSLAVIRQGASGYTF. The CDR3 region has the DNA TGTGCCAGCAGCTTAGCGGTTATTAGGCAGGGGGCGAGTGGCTACACCTTC.

This clonotype appeared many times. The chain employs TRBV24-1 and TRBJ2-1, with 12 bases identical to TRBD1. The CDR3 totals 15 residues. Trimming took 9 bases from V and 6 from J; bases not matched to a gene: 8. Germline CDR1 KGHDR, CDR2 SFDVKD. The CDR3 coding sequence is TGTGCCACCTTGGGACAGGGGGCCGCGGTCAATGAGCAGTTCTTC. It translates to CATLGQGAAVNEQFF.

The gene calls are TRBV6-6 and TRBJ1-1; D possibly corresponds to TRBD1 (5 bases). V was clipped by 0 bases and J by 4 bases, with 12 bases between them. This CDR3 comprises 15 residues. Germline loops: CDR1 MNHNY, CDR2 SVGAGI (reference sequence). CDR3 loop: CASSYSGGARTEAFF. CDR3 bases: TGTGCCAGCAGTTACTCTGGAGGGGCTCGCACTGAAGCTTTCTTT.